This T cell receptor (beta chain) was captured by sequencing in a study of blood T cell repertoires in COVID-19. Study-wide context: Donors in the United States, Italy and Spain gave samples during acute or convalescent COVID-19. T cells, B-cell-depleted T cells, or PBMCs supplied cDNA or gDNA.

The CDR3 length is 15 residues. Trimming cost V 5 bases and J 3 bases; bases outside gene matches: 7. The germline CDR1 and CDR2 sequences are MNHEY and SMNVEV (reference sequence). TCRdb keeps only in-frame clones here, not all; method: immunoSEQ multiplex PCR. The sample comprises 250,000 to 350,000 clones, 70% to 90% of which are singletons, and around an eighth rests with the top ten. The sample holds a few counts of this clone. This clonotype was sampled from a woman aged 55 to 70 with acute or convalescent COVID-19. The chain recombines TRBV27 with TRBJ1-1, with 9 bases matching TRBD1. The sample consisted of peripheral blood. DNA for the CDR3: TGTGCCAGCAGTAAAACAGGGGGCGCGGACACTGAAGCTTTCTTT. Protein: CASSKTGGADTEAFF.